A selection of T cell receptor beta chains follows, all from one sample in a study of cytomegalovirus exposure and HLA in healthy donors. This table comes from immunoSEQ multiplex PCR, and its TCRdb copy is limited to in-frame clones, with some not included. The sample includes 200,000 to 250,000 clones, approximately 68% seen only once; the top ten take 1.8%. The sample consisted of PBMCs. These receptors were obtained from a woman aged 25 to 45 in good health and CMV-seronegative. Both conserved end residues are part of each CDR3. The order of the fields is clone size, J gene, D gene, V gene, CDR3 DNA, CDR3 protein. The D gene is left open where the match is weak. Only part of the rows carry a size: once, few, many, or a class if the clone is expanded.

>-|TRBJ2-1|-|TRBV20-1
TGCAGTGCTAGGGTCAGAAAGGAGCAGTTCTTC
CSARVRKEQFF
>-|TRBJ2-3|-|TRBV2
TGTGCCAGCAGTGAAGGGACATCCACAGATACGCAGTATTTT
CASSEGTSTDTQYF
>-|TRBJ1-2|-|TRBV11-3
TGTGCCAGCAGCTTGCGGGCCCTCTATGGCTACACCTTC
CASSLRALYGYTF
>few|TRBJ1-1|-|TRBV27
TGTGCCAGCAGTCCATGGGGGGGGATGAGCACTGAAGCTTTCTTT
CASSPWGGMSTEAFF
>few|TRBJ2-1|-|TRBV6-1
TGTGCCAGCATACCAGACTCATCGGGATACAATGAGCAGTTCTTC
CASIPDSSGYNEQFF
>-|TRBJ2-1|-|TRBV6-6
TGTGCCAGCAGGCCGTGGGGCCATGAGCAGTTCTTC
CASRPWGHEQFF
>-|TRBJ1-1|-|TRBV5-4
TGTGCCAGCAGCCGGAGGACTGAAAGATTGAACACTGAAGCTTTCTTT
CASSRRTERLNTEAFF
>-|TRBJ2-7|-|TRBV5-4
TGTGCCAGCAGCTTGGACAGGTCGGGCTCCTACGAGCAGTACTTC
CASSLDRSGSYEQYF
>-|TRBJ2-3|TRBD2|TRBV4-1
TGCGCCAGCAGCCAAGAATGGGGGGGAGATACGCAGTATTTT
CASSQEWGGDTQYF
>-|TRBJ1-2|-|TRBV6-5
TGTGCCAGCAGTTCCTCCCGCGTTCGCTATGGCTACACCTTC
CASSSSRVRYGYTF
>-|TRBJ2-1|TRBD1|TRBV5-1
TGCGCCAGCAGCTGGCCTCCCACAGGGGTCAATGAGCAGTTCTTC
CASSWPPTGVNEQFF
>-|TRBJ2-7|TRBD1|TRBV19
TGTGCCAGTAGTACTCCTCTCTACCGGGACAGGGGATTCGAGCAGTACTTC
CASSTPLYRDRGFEQYF
>-|TRBJ1-1|-|TRBV30
TGTGCCTGGAGCTCTTTGTTCACTGAAGCTTTCTTT
CAWSSLFTEAFF
>once|TRBJ1-1|TRBD1|TRBV29-1
TGCAGCGTGGTGGACAGGCTTGAAGCTTTCTTT
CSVVDRLEAFF
>-|TRBJ2-4|TRBD1|TRBV7-9
TGTGCCAGCAGCTTCGGGACAGACAAAAACATTCAGTACTTC
CASSFGTDKNIQYF
>-|TRBJ2-1|-|TRBV6-1
TGTGCCAGCAGGAGGGTGTCTCTTCGACAGTTCTTC
CASRRVSLRQFF
>-|TRBJ2-1|-|TRBV7-2
TGTGCCAGCAGCCGACCTGGGGGGGCGGTATTTGAGCAGTTCTTC
CASSRPGGAVFEQFF
>-|TRBJ2-1|TRBD2|TRBV7-9
TGTTCCAGCAGCGGGAGTCTCTCCTACAATGAGCAGTTCTTC
CSSSGSLSYNEQFF
>-|TRBJ2-6|TRBD2|TRBV7-6
TGTGCCAGCAGCTTAGCGGGGGGGGGCTCTGGGGCCAACGTCCTGACTTTC
CASSLAGGGSGANVLTF
>-|TRBJ2-5|TRBD1|TRBV5-1
TGCGCCAGCAGCCTGAGACAGGGGGCAGGAGAGACCCAGTACTTC
CASSLRQGAGETQYF
>-|TRBJ1-3|-|TRBV5-5
TGTGCCAGCAGTCTTGGGCCCACCTCTGGAAACACCATATATTTT
CASSLGPTSGNTIYF
>-|TRBJ2-7|-|TRBV30
TGTGACTGGAGTCCAGGAGCGGACTACGAGCAGTACTTC
CDWSPGADYEQYF